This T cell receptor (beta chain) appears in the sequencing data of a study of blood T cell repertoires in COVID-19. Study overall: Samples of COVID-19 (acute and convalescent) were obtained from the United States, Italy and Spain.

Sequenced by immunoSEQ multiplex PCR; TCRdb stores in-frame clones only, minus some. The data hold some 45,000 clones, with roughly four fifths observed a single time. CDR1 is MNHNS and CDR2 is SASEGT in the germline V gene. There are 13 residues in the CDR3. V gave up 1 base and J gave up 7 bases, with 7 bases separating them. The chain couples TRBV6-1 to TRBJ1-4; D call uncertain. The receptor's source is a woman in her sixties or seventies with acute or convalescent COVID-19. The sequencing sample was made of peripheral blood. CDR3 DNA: TGTGCCAGCAGTGAAGAGAGTGGTGAAAAACTGTTTTTT. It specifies CASSEESGEKLFF.